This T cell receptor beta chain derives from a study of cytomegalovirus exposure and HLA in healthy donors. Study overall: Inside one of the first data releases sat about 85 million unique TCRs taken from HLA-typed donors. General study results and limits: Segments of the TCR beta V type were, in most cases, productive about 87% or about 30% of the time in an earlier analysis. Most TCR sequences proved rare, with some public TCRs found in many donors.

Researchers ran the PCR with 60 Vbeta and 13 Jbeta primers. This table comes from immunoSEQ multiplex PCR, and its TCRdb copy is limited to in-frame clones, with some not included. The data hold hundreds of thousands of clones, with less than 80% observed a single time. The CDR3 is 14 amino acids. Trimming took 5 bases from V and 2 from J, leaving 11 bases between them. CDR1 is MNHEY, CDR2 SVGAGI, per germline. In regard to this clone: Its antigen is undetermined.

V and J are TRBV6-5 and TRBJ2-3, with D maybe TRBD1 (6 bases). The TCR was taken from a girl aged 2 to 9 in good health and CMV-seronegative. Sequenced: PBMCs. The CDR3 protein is CASSPDRITDTQYF. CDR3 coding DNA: TGTGCCAGCAGTCCCGACAGGATCACAGATACGCAGTATTTT.